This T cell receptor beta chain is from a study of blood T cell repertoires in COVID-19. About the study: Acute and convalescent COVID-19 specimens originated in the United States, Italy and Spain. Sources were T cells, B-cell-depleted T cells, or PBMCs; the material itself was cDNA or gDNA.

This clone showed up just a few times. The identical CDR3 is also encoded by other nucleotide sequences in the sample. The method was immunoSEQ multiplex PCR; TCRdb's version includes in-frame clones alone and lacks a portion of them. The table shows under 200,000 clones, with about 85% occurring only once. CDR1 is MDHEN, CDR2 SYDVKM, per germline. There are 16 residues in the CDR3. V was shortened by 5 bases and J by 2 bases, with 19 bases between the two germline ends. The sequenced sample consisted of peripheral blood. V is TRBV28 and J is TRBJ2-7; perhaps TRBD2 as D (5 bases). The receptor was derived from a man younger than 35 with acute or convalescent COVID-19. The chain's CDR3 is CASSTTSWGEAYEQYV. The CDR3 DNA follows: TGTGCCAGCAGTACTACCTCCTGGGGAGAAGCCTACGAGCAGTACGTC.